These 17 T cell receptor beta chains were sequenced from one sample in a study of blood T cells in healthy people across ages (dated by TCRdb to between 2015 and 2016). Library construction relied on 5' RACE. Sequencer: Illumina HiSeq 2500. A second PCR of roughly 7 to 11 cycles was run with a J-beta primer mix and a sample-barcoded 5' primer. TCRdb reran the public reads through fastp at Q25 and MiXCR, keeping productive beta chains. Rows with a matching CDR3 protein are joined into one entry that keeps the most common DNA and genes. This sample has about 680,000 distinct CDR3 sequences in its table, and around 45% of those were observed once. The ten most abundant clones make up around a third of the sample. Sequencing was carried out using blood. The receptors shown here come from a woman aged 60-75 years in good health.

This clonotype was observed a few times. The chain links TRBV29-1 to TRBJ2-1, with a tentative D call TRBD2 (6 bases). V dropped 1 base and J dropped 4 bases, with 11 bases sitting between them. Germline V CDR1 and CDR2: SQVTM, ANQGSEA. This CDR3 is 14 amino acids long. This chain's CDR3 is CSVEVAGSYNEQFF. CDR3 in DNA: TGCAGCGTTGAAGTTGCGGGAAGTTACAATGAGCAGTTCTTC.

V gene TRBV29-1 combines with J gene TRBJ1-1, with D maybe TRBD1 (5 bases). There are 12 residues in the CDR3. Per germline, CDR1 SQVTM and CDR2 ANQGSEA. Trimming removed 4 bases from V and 7 bases from J, with 13 bases in between. The CDR3 reads CSVGGAGFEAFF. CDR3 sequence (DNA): TGCAGCGTTGGAGGGGCCGGCTTTGAAGCTTTCTTT.

For the CDR3, the DNA is TGTGCCAGCAGCCACGAGGGGACTAGGGGGAGGGGAGGGCAGTTCTTC. Translating it yields CASSHEGTRGRGGQFF. The V gene is TRBV6-6, the J gene TRBJ2-1; TRBD2 matches at 8 bases. The ends lost 6 bases at V and 12 bases at J; junction bases unmatched: 19. Germline CDR1 and CDR2: MNHNY and SVGAGI (reference sequence). The CDR3 has 16 residues.

This chain uses TRBV12-3 or TRBV12-4 with TRBJ2-6, with 10 nucleotides matching TRBD1. This CDR3 is 18 amino acids long. V lost 5 bases and J lost 2; bases outside the gene matches: 9. CDR3 coding DNA: TGTGCCAGCAGTGATCGGGACAGGGGCAGGACTGGGGCCAACGTCCTGACTTTC. Translating gives CASSDRDRGRTGANVLTF.

The rearrangement joins TRBV27 to TRBJ2-1; TRBD1 aligns across 7 bases. This CDR3 spans 12 amino acids. Trimming took 8 bases from V and 7 from J; bases not matched to a gene: 5. CDR1 and CDR2 from the germline V gene are MNHEY and SMNVEV (reference sequence). CDR3 nucleotide sequence: TGTGCCAGCGGCTCACAGGGGAATGAGCAGTTCTTC. It translates to CASGSQGNEQFF.

This clonotype came up a few times. This chain links TRBV29-1 with TRBJ1-2, with D uncertain. The V gene lost 4 bases and the J gene lost 6 bases, with 12 bases spanning the gap. Germline CDR1 SQVTM, CDR2 ANQGSEA. The CDR3 runs 12 residues. The CDR3 coding sequence is TGCAGCGTTGTTTCGGGGTCCCATGGCTACACCTTC. The encoded protein is CSVVSGSHGYTF.

This chain joins TRBV2 and TRBJ1-2; a possible D gene is TRBD1 (6 bases). CDR1 SNHLY and CDR2 FYNNEI come from the germline V gene. Trimming shortened V by 2 bases and J by 4 bases, and 8 bases separated the two germline ends. This CDR3 is 13 amino acids long. The CDR3 here is CASSERQVYGYTF. The CDR3 DNA reads as TGTGCCAGCAGTGAACGACAGGTCTATGGCTACACCTTC.

V gene TRBV6-2 or TRBV6-3 combines with J gene TRBJ2-4; D possibly uses TRBD1 or TRBD2 (5 bases each). The length of the CDR3 is 15 residues. Germline V gene data show CDR1 as MNHEY and CDR2 as SVGEGT. The V end was cut by 7 bases, the J end by 0 bases, with 13 bases between. CDR3: CASMPGHLAKNIQYF. CDR3 nucleotides: TGTGCCAGCATGCCGGGGCACCTAGCCAAAAACATTCAGTACTTC.

The V and J genes are TRBV25-1 and TRBJ2-3; maybe TRBD1 (6 bases). The germline V and J ends were trimmed by 11 bases and 1 base, with 13 bases remaining between them. Looked up from germline, CDR1 is MGHDK and CDR2 is SYGVNS. The CDR3 has 13 amino acids. Here the CDR3 reads CAVHRDRTDTQYF. For the CDR3, the DNA is TGTGCCGTCCACAGGGACCGCACAGATACGCAGTATTTT.

This clonotype showed up just a few times. The V gene is TRBV3-1, the J gene TRBJ2-3; D not resolved. Trimming removed 4 bases from V and 2 bases from J, with 13 bases in between. The CDR3 spans 15 residues. Germline lookup yields CDR1 LGHDT and CDR2 YNNKEL (reference sequence). The CDR3 DNA reads as TGTGCCAGCAGCCCCCAGTTGCGGTCCACAGATACGCAGTATTTT. Translating it yields CASSPQLRSTDTQYF.

The J gene is TRBJ1-3, the V gene TRBV5-1; D not resolved. The CDR3 totals 11 residues. Trimming cost V 3 bases and J 11 bases, with 9 bases left between them. From germline, CDR1 is SGHRS and CDR2 YFSETQ. The CDR3 loop reads CASSSDGPIYF. Here the CDR3 DNA reads TGCGCCAGCAGCTCCGACGGCCCCATATATTTT.

This clonotype was recorded a few times. V is TRBV7-2 and J is TRBJ1-1; perhaps TRBD1 as D (6 bases). V lost 5 bases, J lost 1 base, and 17 bases lay in between. Germline lookup yields CDR1 SGHTA and CDR2 FQGNSA. The CDR3 extends over 16 amino acids. CDR3 sequence reads: CASSPYGGRSNTEAFF. The CDR3 nucleotides are TGTGCCAGCAGCCCATACGGGGGCCGCTCGAACACTGAAGCTTTCTTT.

This clonotype was picked up a small number of times. The V and J genes are TRBV12-3 or TRBV12-4 and TRBJ2-6; no reliable D call. Trimming shortened V by 6 bases and J by 0 bases, and 6 bases separated the two germline ends. The CDR3 contains 14 residues. The CDR3 DNA follows: TGTGCCAGCAGGCATAACTCTGGGGCCAACGTCCTGACTTTC. It specifies CASRHNSGANVLTF.

The chain links TRBV2 to TRBJ2-2; 7 nucleotides align to TRBD2. This CDR3 comprises 16 residues. Germline V gene lookup returns CDR1 SNHLY and CDR2 FYNNEI. Trimming cost V 6 bases and J 4 bases; bases outside gene matches: 11. The CDR3 DNA reads as TGTGCCAGCAGGGACTCGGGCGGGAGACTCACCGGGGAGCTGTTTTTT. As protein: CASRDSGGRLTGELFF. Full variable domain (missing parts from reference TRBV2 and TRBJ2-2): EPEVTQTPSHQVTQMGQEVILRCVPISNHLYFYWYRQILGQKVEFLVSFYNNEISEKSEIFDDQFSVERPDGSNFTLKIRSTKLEDSAMYFCASRDSGGRLTGELFFGEGSRLTVL.

The gene calls are TRBV5-4 and TRBJ2-7; no reliable D call. V dropped 2 bases and J dropped 10 bases, with 13 bases sitting between them. Germline CDR1 SGHNT, CDR2 YYREEE (reference sequence). The CDR3 sequence is 12 residues long. The CDR3 region is CASSFNPDRQYF. CDR3 bases: TGTGCCAGCAGCTTCAACCCGGACCGCCAGTACTTC.

The chain carries TRBV2 and TRBJ2-3; a weak D match, TRBD1 (5 bases). The CDR3 has 16 amino acids. Germline V gene sequence: CDR1 SNHLY, CDR2 FYNNEI. Deletions cut 4 bases from V and 7 bases from J, with 21 bases between. The DNA of the CDR3 is TGTGCCAGCAGTGGACTTGCCCCGGGTTCAGGGAATACGCAGTATTTT. This sequence encodes CASSGLAPGSGNTQYF.

This clonotype occurred a few times. V and J are TRBV29-1 and TRBJ2-5, with a possible D match to TRBD1 (5 bases). Trimming shortened V by 4 bases and J by 5 bases, and 17 bases separated the two germline ends. Looked up from germline, CDR1 is SQVTM and CDR2 is ANQGSEA. The CDR3 length is 14 residues. Written as DNA, the CDR3 is TGCAGCGTTGTGGACAACGGTGGTGGCGAGACCCAGTACTTC. Amino acid sequence: CSVVDNGGGETQYF.